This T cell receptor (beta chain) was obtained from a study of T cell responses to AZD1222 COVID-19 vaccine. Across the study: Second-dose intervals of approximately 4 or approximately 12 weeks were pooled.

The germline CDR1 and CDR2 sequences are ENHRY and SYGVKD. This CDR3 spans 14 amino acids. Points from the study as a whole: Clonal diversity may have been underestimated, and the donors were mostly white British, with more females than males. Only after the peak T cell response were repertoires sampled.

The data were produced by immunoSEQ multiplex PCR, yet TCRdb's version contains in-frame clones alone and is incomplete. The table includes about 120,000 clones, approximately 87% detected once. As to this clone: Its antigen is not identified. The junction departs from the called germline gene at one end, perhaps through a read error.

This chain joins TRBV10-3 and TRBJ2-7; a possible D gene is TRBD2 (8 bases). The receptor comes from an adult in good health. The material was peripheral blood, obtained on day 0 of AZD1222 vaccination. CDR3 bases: TGTGCCATCAGTAAGTCGGGAGGGGGCGACGAGCAGTACTTC. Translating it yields CAISKSGGGDEQYF.